These 16 T cell receptor beta chains were all obtained from the same sample, sequenced in a study of T cell responses to AZD1222 COVID-19 vaccine. TCRdb's table, derived via immunoSEQ multiplex PCR, lists solely in-frame clones and lacks some. The table has 130,000 to 150,000 clones, 88% seen once. This specimen was peripheral blood, taken on day 0 of AZD1222 vaccination. The receptor set was obtained from an adult in good health.

The gene calls are TRBV6-2 or TRBV6-3 and TRBJ1-6; TRBD1 is a possible D gene (6 bases). With 4 bases removed from V and 0 bases from J, the gap between germline ends came to 13 bases. The CDR3 extends over 17 amino acids. Germline CDR1 reads MNHEY; CDR2 reads SVGEGT. The CDR3 loop reads CASSFGQRSSYNSPLHF. For the CDR3, the DNA is TGTGCCAGCAGTTTTGGACAGAGGAGCTCCTATAATTCACCCCTCCACTTT.

The V and J genes are TRBV7-8 and TRBJ1-1; D ambiguous. Germline assignment: CDR1 SGHVS and CDR2 FQNEAQ. V lost 8 bases and J 7 bases, leaving 23 bases between the germline ends. This CDR3 comprises 15 residues. The CDR3 DNA reads TGTGCCAGCCTCACGGTAGGGTCCACAAGGAGTGAAGCTTTCTTT. This sequence encodes CASLTVGSTRSEAFF.

The J gene is TRBJ1-1, the V gene TRBV18; TRBD1 aligns across 8 bases. This CDR3 is built from 16 residues. The V and J ends lost 0 bases and 3 bases, in that order; junction bases with no gene match: 6. Germline CDR1 and CDR2: KGHSH and LQKENI. The CDR3 reads CASSPPGRGLDTEAFF. The CDR3 DNA reads TGTGCCAGCTCACCACCGGGCAGGGGGCTAGACACTGAAGCTTTCTTT. The complete variable domain, with remaining parts taken from reference TRBV18 and TRBJ1-1, reads NAGVMQNPRHLVRRRGQEARLRCSPMKGHSHVYWYRQLPEEGLKFMVYLQKENIIDESGMPKERFSAEFPKEGPSILRIQQVVRGDSAAYFCASSPPGRGLDTEAFFGQGTRLTVV.

The V and J genes are TRBV27 and TRBJ1-1, with D perhaps matching TRBD1 (5 bases). Germline V CDR1 and CDR2: MNHEY, SMNVEV (reference sequence). V shed 5 bases and J shed 0 bases, with 10 bases lying between them. The CDR3 has 14 residues. CDR3 sequence reads: CASSIQALNTEAFF. The CDR3 DNA sequence: TGTGCCAGCAGTATACAGGCCCTGAACACTGAAGCTTTCTTT.

This chain joins TRBV9 and TRBJ2-3; D gene unclear. This CDR3 has 14 amino acids. V was shortened by 6 bases and J by 2 bases, with 13 bases between the two germline ends. In germline, CDR1 is SGDLS, CDR2 YYNGEE. CDR3 sequence: CASNGKRTTDTQYF. DNA for the CDR3: TGTGCCAGCAATGGTAAGCGAACCACAGATACGCAGTATTTT.

The V gene is TRBV7-2, the J gene TRBJ2-1; 7 nucleotides align to TRBD1. V lost 0 bases, J lost 10 bases, and 3 bases stayed unmatched. Germline V gene data show CDR1 as SGHTA and CDR2 as FQGNSA. This CDR3 contains 13 residues. The CDR3 loop reads CASSLAPRGEQFF. The CDR3 region has the DNA TGTGCCAGCAGCTTAGCGCCCAGGGGGGAGCAGTTCTTC.

The chain links TRBV28 to TRBJ2-7, with a possible D match to TRBD2 (5 bases). The CDR3 extends over 12 amino acids. CDR1 and CDR2 (germline): MDHEN, SYDVKM. V was shortened by 4 bases and J by 12 bases, with 16 bases between the two germline ends. The CDR3 bases are TGTGCCAGCAGTTCCGGGATAAAGGTGCGGTACTTC. Protein: CASSSGIKVRYF.

The gene calls are TRBV4-3 and TRBJ1-2; possibly TRBD1 for D (5 bases). The CDR3 spans 16 residues. CDR1 LGHNA and CDR2 YSLEER come from the germline V gene. V was clipped by 0 bases and J by 5 bases, with 16 bases between them. This CDR3 is CASSQDPRSGDYGYTF. DNA for the CDR3: TGCGCCAGCAGCCAAGATCCGCGCTCGGGGGATTATGGCTACACCTTC.

The J gene is TRBJ1-6, the V gene TRBV15; TRBD1 might be the D (5 bases). The V and J ends lost 5 bases and 3 bases respectively, with 23 bases between them. CDR1 LNHNV and CDR2 YYDKDF come from the germline V gene (reference sequence). This CDR3 has 19 residues. The CDR3: CATSQDPRTGGVYNSPLHF. The CDR3 bases are TGTGCCACCAGCCAGGATCCGAGGACCGGGGGTGTCTATAATTCACCCCTCCACTTT.

This chain links TRBV7-3 with TRBJ2-5, with D unclear. Germline CDR1 and CDR2: SGHTA and FQGTGA. The V end lost 1 base, the J end lost 3 bases, and 6 bases lay between the germline ends. This CDR3 is built from 13 residues. CDR3: CASSLRPKETQYF. Written as DNA, the CDR3 is TGTGCCAGCAGCTTAAGGCCGAAAGAGACCCAGTACTTC.

This chain connects TRBV4-1 to TRBJ2-3, with 8 bases that match TRBD2. V lost 1 base, J lost 4 bases, and 16 bases stayed unmatched. This CDR3 has 19 amino acids. Germline-derived CDR1 and CDR2 are MGHRA and YSYEKL. The CDR3 loop is CASSQGPPGLGILSDTQYF. Here the CDR3 DNA reads TGCGCCAGCAGCCAAGGACCTCCGGGACTAGGGATCCTTTCAGATACGCAGTATTTT.

The J gene is TRBJ2-1, the V gene TRBV24-1, with D maybe TRBD2 (6 bases). The CDR3 extends over 15 amino acids. V shed 3 bases and J shed 8 bases, with 16 bases lying between them. Germline assignment: CDR1 KGHDR and CDR2 SFDVKD. In nucleotides, the CDR3 is TGTGCCACCAGTGATCCCCGGACCCGGAGGGATGAGCAGTTCTTC. Its translation: CATSDPRTRRDEQFF.

V usage is TRBV11-3 and J usage is TRBJ2-3; 9 nucleotides line up with TRBD1. This CDR3 contains 14 residues. Germline V gene sequence: CDR1 SGHNT, CDR2 YENEEA. Losses at the gene ends were 4 bases for V and 3 bases for J; bases not matched to a gene: 2. The CDR3 DNA sequence: TGTGCCAGCAGCTATGGACAGGGGACAGATACGCAGTATTTT. Translating gives CASSYGQGTDTQYF.

The genes are TRBV9 and TRBJ2-5; 7 nucleotides align to TRBD1. Germline CDR1 and CDR2: SGDLS and YYNGEE. The J segment lost 2 bases and the V segment lost 4 bases, leaving 5 bases of the junction unmatched. The CDR3 loop spans 14 amino acids. CDR3 region: CASSQGQKQETQYF. CDR3 bases: TGTGCCAGCAGCCAGGGACAGAAGCAAGAGACCCAGTACTTC.

The chain recombines TRBV5-6 with TRBJ2-2; 7 bases are a match to TRBD1. The J segment lost 7 bases and the V segment lost 1 base, leaving 4 bases of the junction unmatched. Germline V gives CDR1 SGHDT, CDR2 YYEEEE. The CDR3 totals 14 residues. CDR3 sequence reads: CASSLMTGFGELFF. The CDR3 DNA sequence: TGTGCCAGCAGCTTGATGACAGGGTTCGGGGAGCTGTTTTTT.

The chain carries TRBV28 and TRBJ1-1; D possibly corresponds to TRBD1 (5 bases). The ends were cut back, 1 base at V and 2 bases at J, with 20 bases in the middle. The germline CDR1 and CDR2 sequences are MDHEN and SYDVKM. The CDR3 contains 18 residues. CDR3 protein: CASSLLGFTGTANTEAFF. The CDR3 DNA is TGTGCCAGCAGTTTATTGGGCTTCACCGGGACGGCCAACACTGAAGCTTTCTTT.